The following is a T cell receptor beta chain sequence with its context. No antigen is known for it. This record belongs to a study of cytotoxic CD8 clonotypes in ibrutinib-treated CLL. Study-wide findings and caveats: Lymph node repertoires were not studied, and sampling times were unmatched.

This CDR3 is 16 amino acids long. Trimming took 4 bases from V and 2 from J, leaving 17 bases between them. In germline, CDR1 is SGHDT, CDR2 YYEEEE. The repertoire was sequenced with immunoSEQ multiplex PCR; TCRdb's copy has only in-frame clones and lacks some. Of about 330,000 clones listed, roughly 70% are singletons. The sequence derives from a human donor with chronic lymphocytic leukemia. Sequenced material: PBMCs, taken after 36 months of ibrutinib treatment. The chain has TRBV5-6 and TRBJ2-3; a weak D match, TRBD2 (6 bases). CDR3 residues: CASSHINSGATDTQYF. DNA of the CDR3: TGTGCCAGCAGCCATATAAATAGCGGAGCCACAGATACGCAGTATTTT.